Listed here is a single TCR beta chain. In the authors' workflow: How many nucleated cells were present was estimated from reference gene primer amplification. Method: immunoSEQ multiplex PCR; TCRdb's copy keeps in-frame clones and lacks some. For V, J and clone size, that table is used; D and trimming come from the DNA. In the table there are under 250,000 clones, approximately 89% of which are singletons. The sample is drawn from a study of blood T cell repertoires in COVID-19. Across the whole study: The analysed material was cDNA or gDNA that came from T cells, B-cell-depleted T cells, or PBMCs.

Germline values: CDR1 MDHEN, CDR2 SYDVKM. The CDR3 covers 15 residues. V shed 3 bases and J 3 bases; nucleotides not matched to a gene: 5. The source of this sequence is a woman aged 40-49 years who had been exposed to COVID-19. This sequence joins TRBV28 and TRBJ1-2, with TRBD1 identical over 9 bases. Sequenced: PBMCs or T cells enriched from blood (not recorded which). CDR3 coding DNA: TGTGCCAGCAGTTTTACAGGGGGCGCATACTATGGCTACACCTTC. Residues: CASSFTGGAYYGYTF.